This record covers a single T cell receptor (beta chain). This sample was included in a study of control samples from healthy donors and cancer patients. Sequencing used immunoSEQ multiplex PCR; TCRdb keeps in-frame clones, though not all of them. The sample lists tens of thousands of clones; roughly nine tenths were seen once. CDR1 and CDR2 from the germline V gene are SGDLS and YYNGEE. The CDR3 spans 18 residues. The V gene end was trimmed by 4 bases and the J gene end by 6 bases; junction bases not matched to a gene: 16. The J gene is TRBJ2-3, the V gene TRBV9; 11 nucleotides match TRBD2. This TCR was recovered from a man in his sixties with colorectal cancer. The specimen was PBMCs. The CDR3 is CASSTRTSGSRKVDTQYF. The CDR3 DNA is TGTGCCAGCAGCACCCGGACTAGCGGGTCCCGAAAGGTGGATACGCAGTATTTT.